This is a list of T cell receptor beta chains from one sample in a study of sequential checkpoint blockade in melanoma. The table came from immunoSEQ multiplex PCR; TCRdb's copy has only in-frame clones and leaves some out. The sample contains about 13,000 clones, under 25% of which appear only once. Material: tumor tissue (inferred from file names), obtained from a patient given nivolumab and ipilimumab in sequence. The receptors shown here come from a human donor with melanoma. CDR3s include the opening cysteine and the closing phenylalanine or tryptophan. D genes are given only for firm matches. Where a row states a size, it is once, few, many or the class of an expanded clone; other rows omit it.

size	J	D	V	DNA	CDR3
-	TRBJ1-5	TRBD1	TRBV11-3	TGTGCCAGCAGCTTAGGGGGACAGCCCTTAGGGCAGCCCCAGCATTTT	CASSLGGQPLGQPQHF
-	TRBJ2-5	-	TRBV29-1	TGCAGCGGACAGCACCACCAAGAGACCCAGTACTTC	CSGQHHQETQYF
many	TRBJ1-5	-	TRBV9	TGTGCCAGCAGTGAAGCGGGTAGAGGGCTGAGCAATCAGCCCCAGCATTTT	CASSEAGRGLSNQPQHF
-	TRBJ1-2	-	TRBV5-1	TGCGCCAGCAGCCCGGACAGCTCCGGCTATGGCTACACCTTC	CASSPDSSGYGYTF
many	TRBJ1-4	-	TRBV7-4	TGTGCCAGCAGCGACGGTCTTGATGAAAAACTGTTTTTT	CASSDGLDEKLFF
-	TRBJ2-5	-	TRBV18	TGTGCCAGCTCACCACCTTTACCTTACGGGTACCAAGAGACCCAGTACTTC	CASSPPLPYGYQETQYF
-	TRBJ1-1	-	TRBV19	TGTGCCAGTATAGTTGGGGGCATGAACACTGAAGCTTTCTTT	CASIVGGMNTEAFF
-	TRBJ2-4	-	TRBV10-3	TGTGCCATCAGTGAGTCGTTAGACATTCAGTACTTC	CAISESLDIQYF
few	TRBJ2-3	TRBD2	TRBV7-4	TGTGCCAGCAGCGTAGGCCCTAGCGGGAGCTCCTTGTATTTT	CASSVGPSGSSLYF
-	TRBJ1-2	TRBD1	TRBV14	TGTGCCAGCAGCGACCGGGACAGGGTTAACTATGGCTACACCTTC	CASSDRDRVNYGYTF
-	TRBJ1-2	TRBD1	TRBV6-8	TGTGCCAGCAGTCTCCAGGGGGGGCGCTTATATGGCTACACCTTC	CASSLQGGRLYGYTF
-	TRBJ2-2	-	TRBV16	TGTGCCAGCAGCCGACTATCGAACACCGGGGAGCTGTTTTTT	CASSRLSNTGELFF
medium-sized	TRBJ2-7	TRBD1	TRBV6-8	TGTGCCAGCAGTGACCCGACAGGGGGGATCTACGAGCAGTACTTC	CASSDPTGGIYEQYF
once	TRBJ2-2	TRBD1	TRBV5-1	TGCGCCAGCACACCGGTGGGACAGGGATTAGGAAAGTGGACCGGGGAGCTGTTTTTT	CASTPVGQGLGKWTGELFF
many	TRBJ2-3	-	TRBV9	TGTGCCAGCAGCGTAGTCGGCAGCCACCCAGATACGCAGTATTTT	CASSVVGSHPDTQYF
few	TRBJ2-1	TRBD1	TRBV9	TGTGCCAGCAGCGGCCGGGACAGTCCCTACAATGAGCAGTTCTTC	CASSGRDSPYNEQFF
few	TRBJ2-7	-	TRBV11-3	TGTGCCAGCAGCCACGGTGGAGATGCGACCTACGAGCAGTACTTC	CASSHGGDATYEQYF
medium-sized	TRBJ1-1	-	TRBV19	TGTGCCAGTAGTCAGGGAGACACTGAAGCTTTCTTT	CASSQGDTEAFF
once	TRBJ2-2	TRBD1	TRBV5-1	TGCGCCAGCAGCTTGGAGGGACAGTTCACCGGGGAGCTGTTTTTT	CASSLEGQFTGELFF
once	TRBJ1-5	-	TRBV19	TGTGCCAGTAGTATAGGGGAACGAATAATTTATAGCAATCAGCCCCAGCATTTT	CASSIGERIIYSNQPQHF
-	TRBJ1-5	TRBD1	TRBV19	TGTGCCAGTAGTATCTCCAGGGGGAGCAATCAGCCCCAGCATTTT	CASSISRGSNQPQHF
-	TRBJ2-7	-	TRBV15	TGTGCCACCAGCAGAGTCGCCCAGGGGTCTTACGAGCAGTACTTC	CATSRVAQGSYEQYF
many	TRBJ2-5	TRBD2	TRBV11-3	TGTGCCAGCAGCCTGGGACTAGCGGGGCAAGAGACCCAGTACTTC	CASSLGLAGQETQYF
few	TRBJ2-1	-	TRBV6-8	TGTGCCAGCACCCCCAGCCTAGTGGATGAGCAGTTCTTC	CASTPSLVDEQFF
-	TRBJ2-1	-	TRBV19	TGTGCCAGTAGTATCGGTGGGGGCCTTACAAGCGGCGCTGAGCAGTTCTTC	CASSIGGGLTSGAEQFF
-	TRBJ2-1	-	TRBV28	TGTGCCAGCACCTGGGGAGGGACAGGCAATGAGCAGTTCTTC	CASTWGGTGNEQFF
-	TRBJ1-5	-	TRBV18	TGTGCCAGCTCACCAAACGACGGGGTTGATCAAGCCCAGCATTTT	CASSPNDGVDQAQHF
-	TRBJ2-5	TRBD1	TRBV14	TGTGCCAGCAGCCAAGGATTAAGTTCGGGACAGATACAAGAGACCCAGTACTTC	CASSQGLSSGQIQETQYF
few	TRBJ2-7	-	TRBV7-6	TGTGCTAGCAGCCCCGGACTTGGATCCTACGAGCAGTACTTC	CASSPGLGSYEQYF
-	TRBJ2-2	-	TRBV6-8	TGTGCCAGCAGTTACCAGGTCCACACCGGGGAGCTGTTTTTT	CASSYQVHTGELFF
many	TRBJ2-7	-	TRBV23-1	TGCGCCAGCAGCCAAGGAACAGGAGGGAGGTACGAGCAGTACTTC	CASSQGTGGRYEQYF
-	TRBJ2-6	-	TRBV5-1	TGCGCCAGCAGCTTAGGAACGCGGGGGGCCAACGTCCTGACTTTC	CASSLGTRGANVLTF
large	TRBJ1-4	-	TRBV6-8	TGTGCCAGCAGTTCACATCCAGGCCTAACTGAAAAACTGTTTTTT	CASSSHPGLTEKLFF
-	TRBJ1-2	-	TRBV23-1	TGCGCCAGCAGCCAAGATCTGGGGGGCCAAGGCTATGGCTACACCTTC	CASSQDLGGQGYGYTF
-	TRBJ1-5	-	TRBV28	TGTGCCAGCAGTTCCCCTCCCAGGGGCCCCAATCAGCCCCAGCATTTT	CASSSPPRGPNQPQHF
few	TRBJ1-1	-	TRBV6-8	TGTGCCAGCACTCCCTCGGTGGGGGCTGAAGCTTTCTTT	CASTPSVGAEAFF
few	TRBJ2-7	-	TRBV6-8	TGTGCCAGCAGTCCCCTTGAGGCAGGGCCCAGCGAGCAGTACTTC	CASSPLEAGPSEQYF
many	TRBJ1-1	-	TRBV7-1	TGTGCCAGCAGCCCCCGCCTGGGGACTGAAGCTTTCTTT	CASSPRLGTEAFF
-	TRBJ2-7	TRBD1	TRBV19	TGTGCCAGTAGTATAGATTATGGACAGGGGTTTTACGAGCAGTACTTC	CASSIDYGQGFYEQYF
-	TRBJ1-2	-	TRBV28	TGTGCCAGCAGTCCGCCTTCAGTTCAAGCTAACTATGGCTACACCTTC	CASSPPSVQANYGYTF
-	TRBJ1-2	TRBD1	TRBV6-8	TGTGCCAGCAGTTACTCGATTCCAGGGGGCGCCTATGGCTACACCTTC	CASSYSIPGGAYGYTF
-	TRBJ2-6	-	TRBV6-8	TGTGCCAGCGGGTTAGGGCCCGGGGCCAACGTCCTGACTTTC	CASGLGPGANVLTF
-	TRBJ2-7	-	TRBV19	TGTGCCAGTAGTATGTCGTGGAGGGACAAGTTCTACGAGCAGTACTTC	CASSMSWRDKFYEQYF
-	TRBJ2-1	-	TRBV12-5	TGTGCCAGCAACGAGGGGTATGAGCAGTTCTTC	CASNEGYEQFF
-	TRBJ1-1	-	TRBV25-1	TGTGCCAGCAGTGAAGAGCTAGACACTGAAGCTTTCTTT	CASSEELDTEAFF
many	TRBJ2-7	-	TRBV11-3	TGTGCCAGCAGCCCATCTCCGTCCGGGCTCTACGAGCAGTACTTC	CASSPSPSGLYEQYF
few	TRBJ1-6	-	TRBV19	TGTGCCAGTAGCACCGTACCGGGAGCCGGGGGTTCACCCCTCCACTTT	CASSTVPGAGGSPLHF
few	TRBJ2-1	TRBD2	TRBV27	TGTGCCAGCAGTCCACTCGGGACTAGCGAATACAATGAGCAGTTCTTC	CASSPLGTSEYNEQFF
-	TRBJ1-1	-	TRBV1	TGCGCCAGCAGACCGGGACAACGGGGGAACACTGAAGCTTTCTTT	CASRPGQRGNTEAFF
many	TRBJ1-5	-	TRBV11-3	TGTGCCAGCAGCCCCGTAGGGATCAATCAGCCCCAGCATTTT	CASSPVGINQPQHF
medium-sized	TRBJ2-2	-	TRBV19	TGTGCCAGTAGAAAGTGGGGGGACACCGGGGAGCTGTTTTTT	CASRKWGDTGELFF
few	TRBJ2-1	TRBD2	TRBV29-1	TGCAGCGTTGAACCCCGGGAGGGGTCCTACAATGAGCAGTTCTTC	CSVEPREGSYNEQFF
few	TRBJ2-4	-	TRBV9	TGTGCCAGCAGCCCCAGTGCTCCTGACATTCAGTACTTC	CASSPSAPDIQYF
-	TRBJ2-3	TRBD2	TRBV11-3	TGTGCCAGCAGCCAAGTAGCGGGGGGGCCTCCAGATACGCAGTATTTT	CASSQVAGGPPDTQYF
few	TRBJ2-3	-	TRBV15	TGTGCCACCAGCCTCGCGGGCCTCACAGATACGCAGTATTTT	CATSLAGLTDTQYF
few	TRBJ1-1	TRBD1	TRBV18	TGTGCCAGCTCAATACAGGGGGCTGACACTGAAGCTTTCTTT	CASSIQGADTEAFF
few	TRBJ1-2	-	TRBV6-8	TGTGCCAGCAGTTACTCGGAAGGGATCACTAACTATGGCTACACCTTC	CASSYSEGITNYGYTF
-	TRBJ2-1	-	TRBV5-1	TGCGCCAGCAGCTTGGGGCACCCTAACAACAATGAGCAGTTCTTC	CASSLGHPNNNEQFF
few	TRBJ2-7	-	TRBV6-8	TGTGCCAGCAGTTACTCCGAGACAGGCAGGGAGGACGAGCAGTACTTC	CASSYSETGREDEQYF